One sample yielded the 4 T cell receptor beta chains listed below, sequenced in a study of a mutant IDH1 vaccine in newly diagnosed glioma. This table comes from immunoSEQ multiplex PCR, and its TCRdb copy is limited to in-frame clones, with some not included. The sample has approximately 39,000 clones, roughly 76% seen once. Specified time point: week 23, last vaccination. Every vaccination contained 300 ug of the mutant IDH1 20-mer peptide and was paired with topical imiquimod. What these receptors recognize is not known. The sample in question was PBMCs, obtained from a glioma patient whose treatment included an IDH1 peptide vaccine. These TCRs come from a man aged 40-49 years with glioma.

In this sample, this clone turned up once. The chain couples TRBV19 to TRBJ1-6; D might be TRBD1 (5 bases). Germline CDR1 is LNHDA and CDR2 is SQIVND (reference sequence). Trimming took 8 bases from V and 10 from J, leaving 24 bases between them. The CDR3 has 16 amino acids. The CDR3 here is CASSGRRGSIRSPLHF. CDR3 DNA sequence: TGTGCCAGTTCTGGACGGAGGGGATCAATTCGGTCACCCCTCCACTTT.

J is TRBJ2-1 and V is TRBV5-5, with 11 bases lining up with TRBD1. Germline V gene data show CDR1 as SGHKS and CDR2 as YYEKEE (reference sequence). CDR3 length: 16 residues. V lost 5 bases and J lost 7; bases outside the gene matches: 11. The CDR3 DNA follows: TGTGCCAGCAGTACTACCCGGGACAGGGGGTGGAATGAGCAGTTCTTC. Translation: CASSTTRDRGWNEQFF.

This chain uses TRBV2 with TRBJ2-6; possibly TRBD1 or TRBD2 for D (6 bases each). CDR3 length: 17 residues. Germline lookup yields CDR1 SNHLY and CDR2 FYNNEI. Trimming stripped 7 bases from V and 0 bases from J, with 16 bases between. CDR3: CASTKGGRGSGANVLTF. CDR3 nucleotides: TGTGCCAGCACAAAGGGGGGCCGCGGCTCTGGGGCCAACGTCCTGACTTTC.

The CDR3 DNA sequence: TGCAGCGTTGGGTCCGCTATGTCGCCCGGAGGACTAGCGGGAGTGTACGAGCAGTACTTC. Its translation: CSVGSAMSPGGLAGVYEQYF. This chain uses TRBV29-1 with TRBJ2-5; 13 bases align to TRBD2. Matching the DNA end better, TRBJ2-7 makes the J call doubtful. CDR3 length: 20 amino acids. The germline V gene has CDR1 SQVTM and CDR2 ANQGSEA.